This TCR beta chain stems from a study of T cell responses to AZD1222 COVID-19 vaccine. Whole-study results and caveats: Seropositive status at baseline applied to only a handful of AZD1222 recipients.

Only in-frame clones appear in the TCRdb table, and some are missing; sequencing was by immunoSEQ multiplex PCR. The data hold about 140,000 clones, with 92% observed a single time. Comment on this clone: Its antigen is unidentified.

The TCR was taken from an adult who received the AZD1222 COVID-19 vaccine. The specimen comprised peripheral blood, sampled 28 days after the second AZD1222 dose.

The CDR3 DNA is TGTGCCAGCAGCCTAGCCCGGGGATCCTATGGCTACACCTTC. Protein: CASSLARGSYGYTF. The J gene is TRBJ1-2, the V gene TRBV11-2, with D unclear. Per the germline V gene, CDR1 is SGHAT and CDR2 is FQNNGV. V was shortened by 5 bases and J by 4 bases, with 14 bases between the two germline ends. The CDR3 loop spans 14 amino acids.